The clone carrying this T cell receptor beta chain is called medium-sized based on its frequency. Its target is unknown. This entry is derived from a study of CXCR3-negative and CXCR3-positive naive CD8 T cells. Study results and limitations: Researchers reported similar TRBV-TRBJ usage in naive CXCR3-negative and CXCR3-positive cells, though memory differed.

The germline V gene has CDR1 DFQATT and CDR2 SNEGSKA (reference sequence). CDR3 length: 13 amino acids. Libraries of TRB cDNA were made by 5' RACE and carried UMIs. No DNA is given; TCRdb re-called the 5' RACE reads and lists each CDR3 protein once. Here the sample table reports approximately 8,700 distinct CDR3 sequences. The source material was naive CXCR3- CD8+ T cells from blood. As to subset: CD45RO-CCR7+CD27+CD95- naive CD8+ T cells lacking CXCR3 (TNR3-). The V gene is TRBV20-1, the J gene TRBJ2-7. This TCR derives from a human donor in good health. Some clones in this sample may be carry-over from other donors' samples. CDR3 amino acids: CSARGHGLYEQYF.